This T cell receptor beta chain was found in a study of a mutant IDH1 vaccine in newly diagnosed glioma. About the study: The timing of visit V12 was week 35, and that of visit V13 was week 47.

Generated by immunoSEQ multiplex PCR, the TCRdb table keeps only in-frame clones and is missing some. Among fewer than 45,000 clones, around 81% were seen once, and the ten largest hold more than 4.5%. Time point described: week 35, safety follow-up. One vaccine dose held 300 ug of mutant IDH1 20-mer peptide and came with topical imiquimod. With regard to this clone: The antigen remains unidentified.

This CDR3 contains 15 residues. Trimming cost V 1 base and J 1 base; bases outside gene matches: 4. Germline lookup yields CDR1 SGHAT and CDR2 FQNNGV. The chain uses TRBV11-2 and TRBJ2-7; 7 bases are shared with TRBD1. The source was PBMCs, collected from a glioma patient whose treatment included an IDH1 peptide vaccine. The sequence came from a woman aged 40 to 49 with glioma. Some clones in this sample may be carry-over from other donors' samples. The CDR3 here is CASSLVTQGSYEQYF. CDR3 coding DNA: TGTGCCAGCAGCTTAGTAACACAGGGGTCCTACGAGCAGTACTTC.